The present T cell receptor (beta chain) was sequenced within a study of blood T cells in healthy people across ages. Every donor contributed roughly 10 milliliters of peripheral blood by blood draw. The V gene lost 7 bases and the J gene lost 6 bases, with 14 bases spanning the gap. The CDR3 covers 13 residues. CDR1 and CDR2 from the germline V gene are MNHEY and SVGAGI. The authors ran a second PCR of about 6 to 12 cycles using a sample-barcoded 5' primer and a J-beta primer mix. All samples gave at least 2.5 million CDR3-containing paired-end reads. TCRdb reanalysed the 5' RACE reads using MiXCR and keeps one entry per CDR3 protein. The data hold some 920,000 distinct CDR3 sequences, with 51% observed a single time. Only a few counts were recorded for this clonotype. Its antigen is not known. Study-wide results and limits: When set beside aged donors, long-lived donors presented more naive CD4+ cells and higher diversity. With naive T cell percentage, TCR beta diversity showed a strong correlation.

The TCR originated in a woman in her sixties or seventies in good health. The sample was blood. The rearrangement uses TRBV6-5 and TRBJ2-3; D might be TRBD1 (6 bases). The CDR3 DNA follows: TGTGCCAGCAAAATACAGGGTTTGGATACGCAGTATTTT. Amino acid sequence: CASKIQGLDTQYF.